What follows is one T cell receptor beta chain and its context. This clone was seen only once. It has no known antigen specificity. Base-call qualities are not available, and no considerably larger clone is one nucleotide away. CDR1 and CDR2 are drawn from the germline V gene: SGHVS, FQNEAQ. The CDR3 covers 16 residues, taking in both the cysteine and the phenylalanine. The read is trimmed to its CDR3 DNA, 48 bases read in frame from base 1. For this chain, trimming is 8 bases at the V end and 5 bases at the J end, and the number of junction bases without a gene match is 15. The sample comes from a study of PD-1 blockade in mismatch repair-deficient tumors (dated by TCRdb to 2015 to 2018). General notes on the study: Between September 2013 and 2016, the trial enrolled 80 to 95 consecutive patients with about a dozen types of mismatch repair-deficient cancer, all of whom had received prior treatment and were progressing. Tumor-associated T cell clones in the peripheral blood of patients responding to PD-1 blockade were tracked using deep sequencing of TCR CDR3 regions. What the study reported, not specific to this receptor: After pembrolizumab, tumor-resident clones, which were often undetectable in blood before treatment, expanded rapidly and then contracted, generally ahead of radiologic responses.

To prepare the library, the immunoSEQ multiplex PCR assay was applied. TCRdb's version of the immuneACCESS table is confined to in-frame rearrangements and falls short of the full clone set. An unresolved V gene accounts for under half of the shortfall where checked; the remainder is of unknown origin. The sample table holds fewer than 60,000 clones, of which under 85% were seen once. Roughly 3.4% of the sample is in the top ten clones. The time point label of this sample denotes: peripheral blood before pembrolizumab. For every enrolled patient, mismatch repair deficiency was confirmed by either polymerase chain reaction or immunohistochemistry. TCR sequencing was performed for a few patients who responded to pembrolizumab therapy. The phase II trial prospectively tested pembrolizumab PD-1 blockade in advanced mismatch repair-deficient cancers regardless of tissue of origin. Peripheral blood T cell samples were gathered serially, both before PD-1 blockade started and at multiple time points afterward. The timing of each blood sample was reported as weeks after the first dose of pembrolizumab.

This sequence was found in an adult with mismatch repair-deficient cancer. The V gene is TRBV7-8 and the J gene is TRBJ2-5; TRBD2 fits 9 bases in the junction. The starting material was PBMCs, obtained before pembrolizumab treatment. The CDR3 here reads CASEAGGLGWGETQYF. The nucleotides are TGTGCCAGCGAGGCGGGGGGGCTCGGGTGGGGCGAGACCCAGTACTTC.